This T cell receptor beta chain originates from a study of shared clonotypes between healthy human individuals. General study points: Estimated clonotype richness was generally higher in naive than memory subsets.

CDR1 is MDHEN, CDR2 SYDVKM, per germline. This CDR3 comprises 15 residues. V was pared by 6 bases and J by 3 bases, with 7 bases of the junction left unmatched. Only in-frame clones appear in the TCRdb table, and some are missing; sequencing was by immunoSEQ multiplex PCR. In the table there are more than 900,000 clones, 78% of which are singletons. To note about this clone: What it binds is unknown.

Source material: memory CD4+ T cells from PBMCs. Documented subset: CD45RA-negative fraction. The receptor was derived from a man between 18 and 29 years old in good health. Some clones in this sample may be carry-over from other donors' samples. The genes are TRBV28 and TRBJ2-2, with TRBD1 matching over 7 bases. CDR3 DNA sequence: TGTGCCAGCAGACCGAGCACAGGGGACACCGGGGAGCTGTTTTTT. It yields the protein CASRPSTGDTGELFF.